The 2 T cell receptor beta chains in this list originate from one sample, sequenced in a study of cytomegalovirus exposure and HLA in healthy donors. PCR primers comprised 60 Vbeta and 13 Jbeta primers. The repertoire was sequenced with immunoSEQ multiplex PCR; TCRdb's copy has only in-frame clones and lacks some. Among some 220,000 clones, around four fifths were seen once, and the ten largest hold around 2.9%. Sequencing used PBMCs. The receptors were gathered from a woman aged 60 to 75 in good health and CMV-seropositive.

The chain has TRBV5-1 and TRBJ2-1; D is possibly TRBD1 (6 bases). Trimming shortened V by 0 bases and J by 2 bases, and 9 bases separated the two germline ends. The CDR3 length is 15 residues. Germline lookup yields CDR1 SGHRS and CDR2 YFSETQ. Here the CDR3 reads CASSLVAGAYNEQFF. The CDR3 DNA reads as TGCGCCAGCAGCTTGGTGGCAGGGGCCTACAATGAGCAGTTCTTC.

This clone was observed a single time. The rearrangement joins TRBV5-1 to TRBJ2-3, with D unresolved. Per germline, CDR1 SGHRS and CDR2 YFSETQ. The length of the CDR3 is 14 residues. With 1 base removed from V and 3 bases from J, the gap between germline ends came to 9 bases. The chain's CDR3 is CASSLNSLTDTQYF. The CDR3 region has the DNA TGCGCCAGCAGCTTGAATAGTTTGACAGATACGCAGTATTTT.